What follows are 31 T cell receptor beta chains derived from one specimen sequenced in a study of T cell repertoires in cytomegalovirus infection (dated by TCRdb to the late 2010s). Sequenced using an Illumina HiSeq 1500. The public reads were quality trimmed at Q25 with fastp and then assembled into clones with MiXCR by TCRdb, keeping productive beta chains. Each entry merges the rows of one CDR3 protein and shows their most common DNA and genes. Present in this sample are 350,000 to 450,000 distinct CDR3 sequences, 15% to 20% of which were seen just once. The ten largest clones add up to around 8.6% of the sample. Sequenced material: PBMCs. The receptors stem from a human donor in good health (CMV status not recorded). Some clones in this sample may be carry-over from other donors' samples.

Ten or more counts support this clonotype. The chain couples TRBV7-9 to TRBJ2-6, with D possibly called TRBD1 or TRBD2 (5 bases each). The CDR3 has 14 amino acids. Germline lookup yields CDR1 SEHNR and CDR2 FQNEAQ (reference sequence). Trimming left V 3 bases short and J 2 bases short, with 5 bases between. CDR3 region: CASSLGAGANVLTF. In DNA form, the CDR3 reads TGTGCCAGCAGCTTGGGGGCTGGGGCCAACGTCCTGACTTTC.

This clonotype was observed many times. The rearrangement uses TRBV12-3 or TRBV12-4 and TRBJ1-6; TRBD1 might be the D (5 bases). Trimming shortened V by 5 bases and J by 9 bases, and 17 bases separated the two germline ends. The CDR3 sequence is 15 residues long. The CDR3 here is CASSESGGGGSPLHF. In nucleotides, the CDR3 is TGTGCCAGCAGTGAATCCGGGGGTGGGGGTTCACCCCTCCACTTT.

This clonotype was seen repeatedly, ten times or more. V is TRBV7-2 and J is TRBJ2-5, with D possibly matching TRBD2 (5 bases). The CDR3 is made up of 15 amino acids. The V end was cut by 1 base, the J end by 5 bases, with 14 bases between. Germline V gives CDR1 SGHTA, CDR2 FQGNSA. The CDR3 nucleotides read TGTGCCAGCAGCTTAGACCGGGGTAGATCGGAGACCCAGTACTTC. Its protein is CASSLDRGRSETQYF.

The gene calls are TRBV7-8 and TRBJ1-1; possible D gene TRBD1, 6 bases. Trimming pared 1 base from V and 1 base from J, leaving 16 bases between. The CDR3 has 17 residues. CDR1 and CDR2 from the germline V gene are SGHVS and FQNEAQ. The CDR3 bases are TGTGCCAGCAGCTTAGTTGGGGGGCTCTACGAGAACACTGAAGCTTTCTTT. This codes for CASSLVGGLYENTEAFF.

The genes are TRBV7-8 and TRBJ2-1; 7 bases line up with TRBD1. The V and J ends lost 1 base and 6 bases, in that order; junction bases with no gene match: 6. The V gene's germline CDR1 is SGHVS and CDR2 FQNEAQ. This CDR3 is built from 15 residues. The CDR3 protein is CASSLEGALGNEQFF. In DNA, the CDR3 is TGTGCCAGCAGCTTAGAGGGGGCCCTTGGCAATGAGCAGTTCTTC. Looking up the rest from reference TRBV7-8 and TRBJ2-1 gives the full variable domain: GAGVSQSPRYKVAKRGQDVALRCDPISGHVSLFWYQQALGQGPEFLTYFQNEAQLDKSGLPSDRFFAERPEGSVSTLKIQRTQQEDSAVYLCASSLEGALGNEQFFGPGTRLTVL.

This clonotype was recorded many times. This chain joins TRBV7-2 and TRBJ2-5; 8 bases agree with TRBD2. Trimming cost V 2 bases and J 5 bases; bases outside gene matches: 7. This CDR3 has 15 residues. Germline V lookup: CDR1 SGHTA, CDR2 FQGNSA. The CDR3 DNA reads TGTGCCAGCAGCTTAATAGCGGGGAGCGGGGAGACCCAGTACTTC. It encodes CASSLIAGSGETQYF.

V usage is TRBV27 and J usage is TRBJ2-1; TRBD2 is a possible D gene (6 bases). CDR1 MNHEY and CDR2 SMNVEV come from the germline V gene (reference sequence). V lost 0 bases and J lost 2, with 11 bases in between. The CDR3 is 16 residues long. The CDR3 DNA reads TGTGCCAGCAGTTTATCGTCGGGAGTACCCTACAATGAGCAGTTCTTC. Its protein is CASSLSSGVPYNEQFF.

This clonotype was counted only a few times. The J gene is TRBJ1-1, the V gene TRBV6-2 or TRBV6-3; D unclear. Germline-derived CDR1 and CDR2 are MNHEY and SVGEGT. Trimming shortened V by 7 bases and J by 1 base, and 4 bases separated the two germline ends. CDR3 length equals 11 residues. The CDR3 nucleotides read TGTGCCAGCATGGAGAACACTGAAGCTTTCTTT. It is translated as CASMENTEAFF.

CDR3 sequence: CASSFSSYEKLFF. As DNA, the CDR3 is TGTGCCAGCAGCTTCAGCTCGTACGAAAAACTGTTTTTT. The rearrangement joins TRBV5-6 to TRBJ1-4; D remains unclear. Germline V gene lookup returns CDR1 SGHDT and CDR2 YYEEEE. The CDR3 contains 13 residues. The V gene lost 2 bases and the J gene lost 8 bases, with 10 bases spanning the gap.

The rearrangement joins TRBV6-5 to TRBJ1-6, with a weak D call TRBD1 (5 bases). The length of the CDR3 is 12 residues. Trimming took 4 bases from V and 14 from J, leaving 12 bases between them. CDR1 MNHEY and CDR2 SVGAGI come from the germline V gene. The CDR3 DNA follows: TGTGCCAGCAGTTCGCAGACAGACACCCTCCACTTT. Residues: CASSSQTDTLHF.

This clonotype showed up just a few times. The chain has TRBV12-5 and TRBJ2-1; TRBD2 matches 12 bases. CDR1 and CDR2 from the germline V gene are LGHNT and FRNRAP. Trimming cost V 1 base and J 10 bases; bases outside gene matches: 2. The length of the CDR3 is 14 residues. The CDR3 DNA reads as TGTGCTAGTGGTTTGGACGGACTAGCGGGGGAGCAGTTCTTC. Translating gives CASGLDGLAGEQFF. Drawing the rest from reference TRBV12-5 and TRBJ2-1, the complete variable domain is DARVTQTPRHKVTEMGQEVTMRCQPILGHNTVFWYRQTMMQGLELLAYFRNRAPLDDSGMPKDRFSAEMPDATLATLKIQPSEPRDSAVYFCASGLDGLAGEQFFGPGTRLTVL.

The V and J genes are TRBV19 and TRBJ2-3; D not certain. This CDR3 spans 14 amino acids. The V end was cut by 7 bases, the J end by 0 bases, with 11 bases between. Germline V gene data show CDR1 as LNHDA and CDR2 as SQIVND (reference sequence). Written as DNA, the CDR3 is TGTGCCAGTAAAGAAATGACTAGCACAGATACGCAGTATTTT. Protein sequence: CASKEMTSTDTQYF.

To note about this clonotype: Just one base apart from a much larger clone, this may be a read error. This CDR3 fails to terminate in the conserved phenylalanine or tryptophan, so it likely reflects a read error. This rearrangement joins TRBV7-2 to TRBJ1-1, with TRBD1 matching over 8 bases. Looked up from germline, CDR1 is SGHTA and CDR2 is FQGNSA. The CDR3 has 15 residues. After removal of 5 bases from V and 3 bases from J, the junction contained 8 bases not matched to a gene. The CDR3 region has the DNA TGTGCCAGCAGCCTATTACAGGGGGGGGACACTGAAGCTTTCTAT. Translation: CASSLLQGGDTEAFY.

This clonotype appeared many times. This chain joins TRBV12-3 or TRBV12-4 and TRBJ1-1, with a possible D match to TRBD1 (6 bases). The CDR3 has 14 residues. V lost 6 bases to trimming and J lost 0 bases, with 11 bases between them. The CDR3 is CASSAGTLNTEAFF. The CDR3 DNA sequence: TGTGCCAGCAGCGCGGGGACATTGAACACTGAAGCTTTCTTT.

The chain couples TRBV11-2 to TRBJ1-4; D gene ambiguous. V was cut by 5 bases and J by 8 bases, with 9 bases left in between. The CDR3 sequence is 12 residues long. Germline-derived CDR1 and CDR2 are SGHAT and FQNNGV. This chain's CDR3 is CASSHEPEKLFF. The CDR3 DNA reads TGTGCCAGCAGCCACGAACCCGAAAAACTGTTTTTT.

V and J are TRBV6-5 and TRBJ1-2; D might be TRBD1 (6 bases). Germline V gives CDR1 MNHEY, CDR2 SVGAGI. The CDR3 covers 14 residues. Deletions cut 0 bases from V and 8 bases from J, with 13 bases between. CDR3 protein: CASSYSGGVYGYTF. The CDR3 DNA reads as TGTGCCAGCAGTTACTCGGGGGGCGTGTACGGCTACACCTTC.

This clonotype was seen at least ten times. This chain joins TRBV7-9 and TRBJ2-5, with D possibly being TRBD2 (6 bases). Germline V CDR1 and CDR2: SEHNR, FQNEAQ (reference sequence). The CDR3 has 13 residues. Trimming pared 5 bases from V and 1 base from J, leaving 8 bases between. The DNA of the CDR3 is TGTGCCAGCAGCCGGACTATCCAAGAGACCCAGTACTTC. Translation gives CASSRTIQETQYF.

This clonotype was seen ten or more times. The chain has TRBV6-2 or TRBV6-3 and TRBJ2-3; no reliable D call. The CDR3 consists of 10 residues. V lost 8 bases and J lost 6, with 6 bases in between. Germline CDR1 is MNHEY and CDR2 is SVGEGT. This chain's CDR3 is CASGVDTQYF. In DNA, the CDR3 is TGTGCCAGCGGAGTGGATACGCAGTATTTT.

This clonotype was counted ten times or more. The chain links TRBV12-3 or TRBV12-4 to TRBJ1-1, with D perhaps TRBD1 (5 bases). V was trimmed by 3 bases and J by 7 bases, leaving 9 bases between them. The CDR3 runs to 12 residues. The CDR3 reads CASSFYGGEAFF. CDR3 DNA: TGTGCCAGCAGTTTCTATGGGGGTGAAGCTTTCTTT.

The rearrangement uses TRBV7-2 and TRBJ2-1, with 10 bases aligning to TRBD1. The germline V gene has CDR1 SGHTA and CDR2 FQGNSA. Trimming removed 3 bases from V and 4 bases from J; junction bases left unmatched: 3. The CDR3 length is 15 residues. The DNA for the CDR3 is TGTGCCAGCAGCTTCCGGGGACAGGGGTACAATGAGCAGTTCTTC. Translated, it gives CASSFRGQGYNEQFF. Using reference TRBV7-2 and TRBJ2-1 for the parts outside the CDR3, the full variable domain is GAGVSQSPSNKVTEKGKDVELRCDPISGHTALYWYRQSLGQGLEFLIYFQGNSAPDKSGLPSDRFSAERTGGSVSTLTIQRTQQEDSAVYLCASSFRGQGYNEQFFGPGTRLTVL.

The chain uses TRBV4-1 and TRBJ2-7; D tentatively reads TRBD1 or TRBD2 (5 bases each). The germline gives CDR1 MGHRA, CDR2 YSYEKL. This CDR3 has 16 amino acids. V gave up 4 bases and J gave up 3 bases, with 19 bases separating them. CDR3 amino acids: CASSRPGGPSLYEQYF. The DNA of the CDR3 is TGCGCCAGCAGCCGCCCTGGGGGTCCGAGCCTCTACGAGCAGTACTTC.

A few counts support this clonotype. V usage is TRBV2 and J usage is TRBJ2-3; possibly TRBD2 for D (5 bases). The CDR3 runs to 14 residues. Germline-derived CDR1 and CDR2 are SNHLY and FYNNEI. V lost 4 bases to trimming and J lost 2 bases, with 10 bases between them. For the CDR3, the DNA is TGTGCCAGCAGTGCCACCGGGAACACAGATACGCAGTATTTT. This translates into CASSATGNTDTQYF.

The rearrangement joins TRBV19 to TRBJ2-1; tentative D call: TRBD2 (6 bases). V was cut by 4 bases and J by 8 bases, with 9 bases left in between. CDR1 and CDR2 from the germline V gene are LNHDA and SQIVND (reference sequence). This CDR3 is 12 amino acids long. The CDR3 DNA sequence: TGTGCCAGTAGTAGGCGGAGGGATGAGCAGTTCTTC. This encodes CASSRRRDEQFF.

This clonotype was seen at least ten times. The chain links TRBV7-2 to TRBJ2-5; D possibly corresponds to TRBD1 (6 bases). Germline V CDR1 and CDR2: SGHTA, FQGNSA. The germline V and J ends were trimmed by 5 bases and 2 bases, with 18 bases remaining between them. The CDR3 length is 16 residues. The CDR3 region is CASSRKWGHQQETQYF. The CDR3 bases are TGTGCCAGCAGCCGTAAGTGGGGGCACCAACAAGAGACCCAGTACTTC.

This chain connects TRBV13 to TRBJ1-5; unclear D gene. Germline V gives CDR1 PRHDT, CDR2 FYEKMQ (reference sequence). Trimming shortened V by 7 bases and J by 0 bases, and 13 bases separated the two germline ends. This CDR3 spans 15 amino acids. The CDR3 reads CASKGRAYSNQPQHF. CDR3 nucleotide sequence: TGTGCCAGCAAAGGTAGGGCATATAGCAATCAGCCCCAGCATTTT.

The chain employs TRBV9 and TRBJ1-4; D remains ambiguous. The CDR3 loop spans 14 amino acids. Per the germline V gene, CDR1 is SGDLS and CDR2 is YYNGEE. Trimming pared 2 bases from V and 8 bases from J, leaving 13 bases between. The CDR3 sequence: CASSVGVASEKLFF. DNA for the CDR3: TGTGCCAGCAGCGTCGGCGTCGCCAGCGAAAAACTGTTTTTT.

In DNA form, the CDR3 reads TGTGCCAGCAGCAGCTGGTTGGCGGAAAAACTGTTTTTT. It codes for CASSSWLAEKLFF. The V and J genes are TRBV6-8 and TRBJ1-4, with D hard to call. The V gene's germline CDR1 is MNHGY and CDR2 SAAAGT. Between the trimmed V and J ends, which lost 6 bases and 8 bases, there was a span of 13 bases. The CDR3 runs to 13 residues.

This chain uses TRBV7-2 with TRBJ1-4; D uncertain. Per germline, CDR1 SGHTA and CDR2 FQGNSA. The CDR3 is 13 amino acids. Trimming cost V 3 bases and J 7 bases, with 9 bases left between them. The CDR3 bases are TGTGCCAGCAGCTTGGGGTATAGTGAAAAACTGTTTTTT. As protein: CASSLGYSEKLFF.

The V and J genes are TRBV20-1 and TRBJ2-5, with a tentative D call TRBD2 (5 bases). This CDR3 is 15 amino acids long. CDR1 is DFQATT and CDR2 is SNEGSKA in the germline V gene (reference sequence). Trimming shortened V by 0 bases and J by 5 bases, and 16 bases separated the two germline ends. Here the CDR3 reads CSARDLGGPRETQYF. The CDR3 coding sequence is TGCAGTGCTAGAGACCTCGGAGGACCTAGGGAGACCCAGTACTTC.

This clonotype was counted between two and nine times. This sequence joins TRBV20-1 and TRBJ2-6; D ambiguous. The germline CDR1 and CDR2 sequences are DFQATT and SNEGSKA (reference sequence). The CDR3 runs to 13 residues. Trimming pared 3 bases from V and 4 bases from J, leaving 7 bases between. CDR3 amino acids: CSASLSGANVLTF. CDR3 in DNA: TGCAGTGCTAGTTTATCCGGGGCCAACGTCCTGACTTTC.

This clonotype was recorded many times. The rearrangement links TRBV7-2 to TRBJ2-3; 8 nucleotides agree with TRBD1. The CDR3 contains 15 residues. V lost 1 base, J lost 8 bases, and 8 bases stayed unmatched. Germline V CDR1 and CDR2: SGHTA, FQGNSA. The CDR3 loop reads CASSLVGQGASTQYF. CDR3 in DNA: TGTGCCAGCAGCTTAGTAGGCCAGGGGGCATCTACGCAGTATTTT.